This note documents a single TCR beta chain sequence. This entry belongs to a study of metastatic and nonmetastatic thyroid tumors. TCRdb reprocessed the PCR reads via MiXCR. The sample comprises 20,000 or so clones, around 38% of which are singletons, and more than 20% rests with the top ten. Every patient underwent thyroid surgery untreated. The CDR3 has 14 amino acids. The trim removed 2 bases at V and 10 bases at J, leaving 7 bases unmatched. CDR1 is DFQATT and CDR2 is SNEGSKA in the germline V gene (reference sequence). This chain joins TRBV20-1 and TRBJ1-6; 8 nucleotides align to TRBD1. What was sequenced was tumor tissue. This TCR derives from a female donor with papillary thyroid cancer or a benign thyroid nodule (not recorded which). Some clones in this sample may be carry-over from other donors' samples. The CDR3 nucleotides read TGCAGTGCTAGATTACAGGGGGGTCAGTCACCCCTCCACTTT. It specifies CSARLQGGQSPLHF.